These T cell receptor beta chains were read from a single sample in a study of blood T cell repertoires in COVID-19. Produced via immunoSEQ multiplex PCR; TCRdb's table is partial and in-frame only. Found here are around 240,000 clones, 86% of them singletons; the top ten hold more than 2%. The sequenced sample consisted of PBMCs or T cells enriched from blood (not recorded which). These receptors were collected from a woman in her fifties or sixties who had recovered from COVID-19. The CDR3 runs from the conserved cysteine through the conserved F or W. D genes are given only for firm matches.

j_call,v_call,d_call,cdr3_aa,cdr3_nt
TRBJ1-4,TRBV6-5,TRBD1,CASSYSRQGHEKLFF,TGTGCCAGCAGTTACTCGAGACAGGGCCATGAAAAACTGTTTTTT
TRBJ1-6,TRBV6-1,TRBD1,CASSEADRGNSPLHF,TGTGCCAGCAGTGAAGCTGACAGGGGTAATTCACCCCTCCACTTT
TRBJ1-5,TRBV19,TRBD1,CASSRTGRNQPQHF,TGTGCCAGTAGTAGGACAGGGAGGAATCAGCCCCAGCATTTT
TRBJ2-7,TRBV2,TRBD1,CASSGEGQLAYEQYF,TGTGCCAGCAGTGGAGAGGGACAGCTGGCCTACGAGCAGTACTTC
TRBJ2-3,TRBV19,TRBD2,CASSIRPAGEGDTQYF,TGTGCCAGTAGTATTCGTCCGGCGGGAGAGGGGGATACGCAGTATTTT
TRBJ1-5,TRBV28,-,CASAASQPQHF,TGTGCCAGCGCGGCCAGTCAGCCCCAGCATTTT
TRBJ1-2,TRBV4-3,TRBD1,CASSQESTGRPSDGYTF,TGCGCCAGCAGCCAAGAATCGACAGGGCGGCCTTCTGATGGCTACACCTTC
TRBJ1-1,TRBV5-6,TRBD1,CASLNRDRGFGTEAFF,TGTGCCAGCCTTAACCGGGACAGGGGATTTGGAACTGAAGCTTTCTTT
TRBJ1-5,TRBV7-9,-,CASSNSNQPQHF,TGTGCCAGCAGTAATAGCAATCAGCCCCAGCATTTT
TRBJ2-7,TRBV7-2,-,CASSLARGGSTYEQYF,TGTGCCAGCAGCTTAGCGCGTGGGGGGTCTACCTACGAGCAGTACTTC
TRBJ2-7,TRBV7-9,-,CASSLREEYEQYF,TGTGCCAGCAGCTTACGCGAGGAGTACGAGCAGTACTTC